Listed here are 17 T cell receptor beta chains from one sample, sequenced in a study of T-cell reconstitution after alpha-beta-depleted transplantation in children. Library preparation (for TCRbeta) was performed with unique molecular identifiers. One entry per CDR3 protein results from TCRdb running MiXCR on the PCR reads. Of around 480,000 distinct CDR3 sequences detected, approximately 32% appear once; the ten largest clones hold 2% to 2.5%. Sequenced here: PBMCs from the stem cell graft donor, sampled from the stem cell graft. The receptors derive from a human donor who donated a stem cell graft to a child with aplastic anemia.

This clonotype was observed a handful of times. V is TRBV3-1 and J is TRBJ2-2; the D gene is possibly TRBD1 (6 bases). Germline V gene lookup returns CDR1 LGHDT and CDR2 YNNKEL (reference sequence). CDR3 length equals 14 residues. V lost 3 bases and J lost 4, with 9 bases in between. CDR3 in amino acids: CASSHGTSTGELFF. The CDR3 region has the DNA TGTGCCAGCAGCCACGGGACATCCACCGGGGAGCTGTTTTTT.

This chain uses TRBV5-6 with TRBJ2-1; D gene uncertain. The germline V gene encodes CDR1 SGHDT and CDR2 YYEEEE. The V gene lost 4 bases and the J gene lost 2 bases, with 13 bases spanning the gap. This CDR3 contains 15 residues. CDR3 residues: CASSLLSRAYNEQFF. For the CDR3, the DNA is TGTGCCAGCAGCCTACTCTCTCGGGCCTACAATGAGCAGTTCTTC.

Concerning this clonotype itself: A read error may produce the germline difference seen at one junction end. The chain is built from TRBV5-1 and TRBJ1-5; a possible D gene is TRBD1 (5 bases). In germline, CDR1 is SGHRS, CDR2 YFSETQ. The CDR3 loop spans 16 amino acids. CDR3 residues: CASGLGPTYGVTPQHF. The CDR3 nucleotides are TGCGCCAGCGGCTTGGGGCCGACGTATGGTGTGACGCCCCAGCATTTT.

This chain joins TRBV27 and TRBJ1-6; the match to TRBD1 covers 9 bases. The V gene end was trimmed by 7 bases and the J gene end by 7 bases; junction bases not matched to a gene: 5. The germline V gene has CDR1 MNHEY and CDR2 SMNVEV (reference sequence). This CDR3 is built from 14 residues. DNA of the CDR3: TGTGCCAGCAAACGAGACAGGGGGAATTCACCCCTCCACTTT. Translated: CASKRDRGNSPLHF.

This chain connects TRBV28 to TRBJ1-1; D is perhaps TRBD1 (5 bases). CDR3 size: 14 residues. Germline V CDR1 and CDR2: MDHEN, SYDVKM. Trimming shortened V by 4 bases and J by 5 bases, and 14 bases separated the two germline ends. The CDR3 is CASSYGGLWTEAFF. CDR3 nucleotides: TGTGCCAGCAGTTACGGGGGACTATGGACTGAAGCTTTCTTT.

The rearrangement links TRBV18 to TRBJ1-5; D ambiguous. CDR1 and CDR2 (germline): KGHSH, LQKENI. The V gene lost 3 bases and the J gene lost 3 bases, with 15 bases spanning the gap. This CDR3 comprises 16 residues. The CDR3 loop is CASSPGGLSLNQPQHF. As DNA, the CDR3 is TGTGCCAGCTCACCGGGAGGACTCAGCCTCAATCAGCCCCAGCATTTT.

This chain links TRBV7-3 with TRBJ2-2, with D tentatively TRBD2 (5 bases). Trimming left V 1 base short and J 3 bases short, with 9 bases between. The CDR3 length is 15 residues. Per the germline V gene, CDR1 is SGHTA and CDR2 is FQGTGA. The CDR3 reads CASSLSGPDTGELFF. CDR3 DNA: TGTGCCAGCAGCTTAAGCGGGCCGGACACCGGGGAGCTGTTTTTT.

This clonotype occurred a few times. The rearrangement joins TRBV24-1 to TRBJ2-3, with D possibly TRBD2 on 6 matching bases. CDR1 KGHDR and CDR2 SFDVKD come from the germline V gene. CDR3 size: 13 residues. V lost 4 bases, J lost 5 bases, and 9 bases lay in between. Here the CDR3 reads CATSDGSGDTQYF. CDR3 nucleotides: TGTGCCACCAGTGACGGGAGCGGAGATACGCAGTATTTT.

The genes are TRBV15 and TRBJ2-7; 7 bases align to TRBD2. The CDR3 is made up of 15 amino acids. In germline, CDR1 is LNHNV, CDR2 YYDKDF (reference sequence). With 5 bases clipped from V and 0 bases from J, the junction kept 7 bases outside the gene matches. CDR3 loop: CATSRSGYFSYEQYF. DNA of the CDR3: TGTGCCACCAGCCGTAGCGGGTATTTCTCCTACGAGCAGTACTTC.

The chain joins TRBV20-1 to TRBJ2-5; D remains ambiguous. CDR3 length: 13 amino acids. Trimming took 0 bases from V and 0 from J, leaving 5 bases between them. Germline lookup yields CDR1 DFQATT and CDR2 SNEGSKA (reference sequence). The CDR3 coding sequence is TGCAGTGCTAGAGATCCGTACCAAGAGACCCAGTACTTC. Protein product: CSARDPYQETQYF.

The chain has TRBV28 and TRBJ1-2, with D possibly TRBD1 on 5 matching bases. The CDR3 is made up of 15 amino acids. V was pared by 5 bases and J by 6 bases, with 19 bases between. Germline values: CDR1 MDHEN, CDR2 SYDVKM. The DNA of the CDR3 is TGTGCCAGCAGTCCGGGGACGGTCTTAAACGATGGCTACACCTTC. It encodes CASSPGTVLNDGYTF.

The V gene is TRBV15, the J gene TRBJ2-7; D possibly corresponds to TRBD1 (7 bases). Trimming removed 3 bases at V and 5 bases at J, with 23 bases between. The CDR3 loop spans 17 amino acids. Germline V gene data show CDR1 as LNHNV and CDR2 as YYDKDF (reference sequence). In DNA form, the CDR3 reads TGTGCCACCAGCAGGACGGGGGACGGACAGGTGGTCCACGAGCAGTACTTC. Encoded protein: CATSRTGDGQVVHEQYF. Full variable domain (rest looked up from reference TRBV15 and TRBJ2-7): DAMVIQNPRYQVTQFGKPVTLSCSQTLNHNVMYWYQQKSSQAPKLLFHYYDKDFNNEADTPDNFQSRRPNTSFCFLDIRSPGLGDTAMYLCATSRTGDGQVVHEQYFGPGTRLTVT.

This chain joins TRBV5-1 and TRBJ2-5; no clear D. Germline lookup yields CDR1 SGHRS and CDR2 YFSETQ. Trimming cost V 2 bases and J 1 base, with 12 bases left between them. This CDR3 comprises 15 residues. The CDR3 bases are TGCGCCAGCAGCTTATGTGCAGGAGCCCAAGAGACCCAGTACTTC. The encoded protein is CASSLCAGAQETQYF.

Only a few counts were recorded for this clonotype. J is TRBJ1-5 and V is TRBV12-3 or TRBV12-4; weak D call: TRBD1 (5 bases). Trimming took 6 bases from V and 0 from J, leaving 18 bases between them. CDR3 size: 17 residues. The CDR3 DNA reads TGTGCCAGCAGCCGCGCTCGGTTAGGGGATAGCAATCAGCCCCAGCATTTT. It codes for CASSRARLGDSNQPQHF.

This clonotype appeared a few times. The V and J genes are TRBV24-1 and TRBJ1-1; TRBD1 matches 8 bases. Unmatched junction bases numbered 8, after V lost 5 bases and J lost 7 bases. The CDR3 loop spans 14 amino acids. Germline V lookup: CDR1 KGHDR, CDR2 SFDVKD. The CDR3 here is CATSAGGTGLEAFF. The CDR3 DNA reads TGTGCCACCAGTGCTGGCGGGACAGGCCTTGAAGCTTTCTTT.

The rearrangement links TRBV5-5 to TRBJ2-3; no clear D gene. The V end lost 5 bases, the J end lost 2 bases, and 9 bases lay between the germline ends. This CDR3 comprises 13 residues. CDR1 and CDR2 from the germline V gene are SGHKS and YYEKEE (reference sequence). This CDR3 is CASSRTFTDTQYF. CDR3 in DNA: TGTGCCAGCAGTCGGACGTTCACAGATACGCAGTATTTT.

This rearrangement joins TRBV10-2 to TRBJ1-1, with D tentatively TRBD1 (6 bases). Trimming left V 7 bases short and J 1 base short, with 16 bases between. The length of the CDR3 is 15 residues. Germline CDR1 and CDR2: WSHSY and SAAADI. The CDR3 nucleotides are TGCGCCAGCAAAAAATCGGACAGAGCGAACACTGAAGCTTTCTTT. This gives the protein CASKKSDRANTEAFF.